This T cell receptor (beta chain) was sequenced in a study of early T cells in non-severe SARS-CoV-2 infection. The wider study: Bulk RNA from unsorted whole blood was sequenced; chains were unpaired.

Points from the study as a whole: VDJdb matches were skewed toward anti-spike CD8 T cell responses.

Germline V gene data show CDR1 as SGHRS and CDR2 as YFSETQ. The CDR3 has 15 residues. The V end lost 4 bases, the J end lost 3 bases, and 15 bases lay between the germline ends. Researchers attached unique molecular identifiers to individual cDNA molecules. One entry per CDR3 protein results from TCRdb running MiXCR on the 5' RACE reads. Altogether 97,000 or so distinct CDR3 sequences are present, approximately 10% being singletons, with the ten largest covering about 4.5%. The sample holds a few counts of this clonotype. The antigen is unknown. This chain links TRBV5-1 with TRBJ2-3; possible D gene TRBD2, 5 bases. The input for sequencing was whole blood, taken at baseline. The origin of this receptor is an adult who was a healthcare worker with PCR-confirmed SARS-CoV-2 infection or an uninfected control (not recorded which). The chain's CDR3 is CASSRTTEGTDTQYF. The CDR3 nucleotides are TGCGCCAGCAGCAGGACCACCGAGGGAACAGATACGCAGTATTTT.